This T cell receptor beta chain comes out of a study of long-term antiretroviral therapy in people with HIV. Study at large: A decade or so separates the oldest specimens from the later 2015 immediate-ART recommendation. Broader study findings: Clonal expansions arising prior to ART prevailed in the repertoire at every time point. Whereas controls had wider CDR3 length ranges, HIV repertoires had narrower ones.

Trimming stripped 9 bases from V and 1 base from J, with 10 bases between. CDR1 LNHDA and CDR2 SQIVND come from the germline V gene (reference sequence). CDR3 length: 12 residues. Researchers report immunoSEQ v3.0 was run at survey level. Libraries were prepared by immunoSEQ multiplex PCR; TCRdb keeps only in-frame clonotypes and omits some of them. Among some 30,000 clones, around 90% were seen once, and the ten largest hold 10% to 15%. This clone qualifies as medium-sized (0.01 to 0.1%). As yet, its antigen is unknown. Each donor provided at least one pre-ART PBMC sample and at least two post-ART PBMC samples.

This rearrangement joins TRBV19 to TRBJ2-7; perhaps TRBD1 as D (6 bases). Sequencing used unsorted PBMCs, obtained 1.1 years after starting antiretroviral therapy. The source of this sequence is a man younger than 30 with HIV. The CDR3 spells CASGTGSYEQYF. CDR3 coding DNA: TGTGCCAGCGGAACAGGGTCCTACGAGCAGTACTTC.